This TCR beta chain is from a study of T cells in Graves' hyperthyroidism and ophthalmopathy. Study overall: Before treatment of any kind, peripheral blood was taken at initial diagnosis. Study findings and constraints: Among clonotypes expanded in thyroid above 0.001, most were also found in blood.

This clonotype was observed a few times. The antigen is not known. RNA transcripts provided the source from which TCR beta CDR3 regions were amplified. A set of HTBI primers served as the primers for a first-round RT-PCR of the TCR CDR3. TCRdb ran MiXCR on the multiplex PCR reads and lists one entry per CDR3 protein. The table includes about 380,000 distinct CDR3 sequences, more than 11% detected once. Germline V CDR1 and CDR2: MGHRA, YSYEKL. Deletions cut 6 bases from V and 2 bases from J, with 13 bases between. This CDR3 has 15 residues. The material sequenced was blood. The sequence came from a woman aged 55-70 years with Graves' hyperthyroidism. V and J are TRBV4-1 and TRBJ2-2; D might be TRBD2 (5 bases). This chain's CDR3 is CASSQEASNTGELFF. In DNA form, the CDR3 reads TGCGCCAGCAGTCAGGAGGCATCCAACACCGGGGAGCTGTTTTTT.